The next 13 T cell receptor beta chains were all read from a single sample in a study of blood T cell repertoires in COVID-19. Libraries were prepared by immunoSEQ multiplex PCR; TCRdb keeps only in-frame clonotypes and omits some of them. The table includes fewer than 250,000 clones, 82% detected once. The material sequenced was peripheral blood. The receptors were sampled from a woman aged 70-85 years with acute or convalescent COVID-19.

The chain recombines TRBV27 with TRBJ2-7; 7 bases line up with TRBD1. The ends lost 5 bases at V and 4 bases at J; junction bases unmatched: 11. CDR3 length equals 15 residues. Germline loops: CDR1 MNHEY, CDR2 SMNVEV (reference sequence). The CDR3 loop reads CASSAQGVGFYEQYF. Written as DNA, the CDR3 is TGTGCCAGCAGTGCCCAGGGGGTGGGATTTTACGAGCAGTACTTC.

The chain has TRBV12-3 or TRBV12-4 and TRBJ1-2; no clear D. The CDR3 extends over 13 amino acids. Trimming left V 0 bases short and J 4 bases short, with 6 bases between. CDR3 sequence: CASSLAGSYGYTF. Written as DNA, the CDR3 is TGTGCCAGCAGTTTAGCAGGGAGCTATGGCTACACCTTC.

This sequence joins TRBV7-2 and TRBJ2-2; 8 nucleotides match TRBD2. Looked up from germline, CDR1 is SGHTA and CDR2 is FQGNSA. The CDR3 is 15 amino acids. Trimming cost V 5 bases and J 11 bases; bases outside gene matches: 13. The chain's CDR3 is CASSPQPSGGGELFF. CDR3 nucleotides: TGTGCCAGCAGCCCGCAACCCTCGGGGGGGGGCGAGCTGTTTTTT.

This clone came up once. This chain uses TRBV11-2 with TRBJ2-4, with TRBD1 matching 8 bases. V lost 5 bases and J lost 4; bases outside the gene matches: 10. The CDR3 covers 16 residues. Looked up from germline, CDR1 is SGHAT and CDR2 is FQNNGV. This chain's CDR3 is CASSPRQGLVKNIQYF. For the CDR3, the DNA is TGTGCCAGCAGCCCTCGACAGGGGTTGGTGAAAAACATTCAGTACTTC.

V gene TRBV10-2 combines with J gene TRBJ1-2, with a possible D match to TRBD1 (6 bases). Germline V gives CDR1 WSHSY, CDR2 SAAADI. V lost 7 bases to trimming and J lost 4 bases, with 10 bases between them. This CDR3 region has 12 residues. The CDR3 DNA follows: TGCGCCAGCAACAAGGACAGCTATGGCTACACCTTC. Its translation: CASNKDSYGYTF.

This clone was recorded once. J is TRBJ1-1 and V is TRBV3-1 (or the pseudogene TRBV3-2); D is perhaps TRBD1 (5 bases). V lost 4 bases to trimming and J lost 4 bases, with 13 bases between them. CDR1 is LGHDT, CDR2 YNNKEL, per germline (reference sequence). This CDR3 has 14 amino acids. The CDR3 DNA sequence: TGTGCCAGCAGCCTCCTGACAGCGGGCACTGAAGCTTTCTTT. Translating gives CASSLLTAGTEAFF.

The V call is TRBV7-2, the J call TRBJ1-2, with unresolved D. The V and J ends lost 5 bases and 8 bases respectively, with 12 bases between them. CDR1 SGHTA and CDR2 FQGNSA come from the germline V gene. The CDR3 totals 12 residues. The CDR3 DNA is TGTGCCAGCAGCACTAGTGGGGTCGGCTACACCTTC. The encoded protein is CASSTSGVGYTF.

In DNA, the CDR3 is TGTGCCAGCAGTGCGGGACTAGTGAGCACAGATACGCAGTATTTT. Translation: CASSAGLVSTDTQYF. The rearrangement joins TRBV9 to TRBJ2-3; 8 bases align to TRBD2. V dropped 5 bases and J dropped 0; count of bases not matched to a gene: 5. This CDR3 comprises 15 residues. Germline CDR1 reads SGDLS; CDR2 reads YYNGEE.

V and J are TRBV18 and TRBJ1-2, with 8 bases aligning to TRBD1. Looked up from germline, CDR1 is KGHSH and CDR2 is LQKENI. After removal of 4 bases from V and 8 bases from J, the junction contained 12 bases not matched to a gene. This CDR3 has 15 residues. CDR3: CASSQGQGGTPGYTF. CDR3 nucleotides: TGTGCCAGCTCACAAGGACAGGGAGGGACTCCAGGCTACACCTTC.

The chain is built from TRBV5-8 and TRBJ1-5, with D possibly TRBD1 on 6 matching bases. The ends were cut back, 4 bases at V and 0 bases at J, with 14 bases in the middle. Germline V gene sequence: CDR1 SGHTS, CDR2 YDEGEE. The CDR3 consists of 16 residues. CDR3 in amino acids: CASSPQGPLSNQPQHF. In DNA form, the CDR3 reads TGTGCCAGCAGCCCACAGGGCCCCCTTAGCAATCAGCCCCAGCATTTT.

Written as DNA, the CDR3 is TGTGCCAGCAGCAAAGAAGGGGTAGCTAATGAAAAACTGTTTTTT. This gives the protein CASSKEGVANEKLFF. This rearrangement joins TRBV21-1 to TRBJ1-4; the listed D gene, TRBD1, was not tested against the DNA. TRBV21-1 is listed as a pseudogene. CDR3 size: 15 residues.

CDR3 coding DNA: TGCGCCAGCAGCTTGATCACAGGGTCAGAGACCCAGTACTTC. It encodes CASSLITGSETQYF. The chain couples TRBV5-1 to TRBJ2-5; D possibly corresponds to TRBD1 (6 bases). V was cut by 1 base and J by 4 bases, with 11 bases left in between. CDR1 SGHRS and CDR2 YFSETQ come from the germline V gene. The CDR3 has 14 residues.

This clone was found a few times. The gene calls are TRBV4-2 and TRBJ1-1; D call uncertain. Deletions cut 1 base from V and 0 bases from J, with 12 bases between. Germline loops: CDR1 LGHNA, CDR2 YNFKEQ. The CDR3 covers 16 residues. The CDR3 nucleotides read TGTGCCAGCAGCCAAGTGGGCCGCAACATGAACACTGAAGCTTTCTTT. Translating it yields CASSQVGRNMNTEAFF.